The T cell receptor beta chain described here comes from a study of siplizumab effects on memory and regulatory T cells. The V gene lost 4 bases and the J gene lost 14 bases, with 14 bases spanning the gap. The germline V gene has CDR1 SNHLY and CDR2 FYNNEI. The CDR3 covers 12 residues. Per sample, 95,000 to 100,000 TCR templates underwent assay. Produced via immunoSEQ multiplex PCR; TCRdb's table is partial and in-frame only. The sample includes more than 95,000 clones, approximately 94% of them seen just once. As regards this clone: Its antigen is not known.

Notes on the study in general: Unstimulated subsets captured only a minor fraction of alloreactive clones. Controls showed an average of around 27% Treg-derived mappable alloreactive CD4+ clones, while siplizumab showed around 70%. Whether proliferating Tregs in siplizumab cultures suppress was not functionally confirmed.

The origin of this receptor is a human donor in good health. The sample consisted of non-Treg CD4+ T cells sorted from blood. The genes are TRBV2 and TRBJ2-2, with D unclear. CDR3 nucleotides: TGTGCCAGCAGTGTAATAACCGGTGATCTGTTTTTT. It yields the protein CASSVITGDLFF.